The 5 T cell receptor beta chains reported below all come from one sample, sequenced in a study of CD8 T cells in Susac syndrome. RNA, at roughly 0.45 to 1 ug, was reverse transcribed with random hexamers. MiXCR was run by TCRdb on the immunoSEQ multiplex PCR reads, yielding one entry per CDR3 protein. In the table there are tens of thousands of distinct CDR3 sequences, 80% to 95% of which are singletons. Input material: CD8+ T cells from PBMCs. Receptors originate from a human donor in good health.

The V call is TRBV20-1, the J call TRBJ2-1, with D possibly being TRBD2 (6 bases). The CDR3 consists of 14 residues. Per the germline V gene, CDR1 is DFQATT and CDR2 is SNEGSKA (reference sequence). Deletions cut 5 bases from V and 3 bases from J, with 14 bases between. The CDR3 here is CSAGGTLDYNEQFF. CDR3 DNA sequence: TGCAGTGCTGGAGGGACTTTGGACTACAATGAGCAGTTCTTC.

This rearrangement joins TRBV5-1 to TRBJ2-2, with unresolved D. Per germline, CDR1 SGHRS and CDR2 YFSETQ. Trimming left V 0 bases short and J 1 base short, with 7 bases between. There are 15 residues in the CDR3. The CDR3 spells CASSLEGLNTGELFF. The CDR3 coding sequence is TGCGCCAGCAGCTTGGAGGGTTTGAACACCGGGGAGCTGTTTTTT.

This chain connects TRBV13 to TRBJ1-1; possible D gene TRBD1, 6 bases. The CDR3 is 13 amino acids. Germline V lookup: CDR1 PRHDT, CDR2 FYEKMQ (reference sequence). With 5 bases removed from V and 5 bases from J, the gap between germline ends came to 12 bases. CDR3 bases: TGTGCCAGCAGCGAACAGGGTGGAACTGAAGCTTTCTTT. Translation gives CASSEQGGTEAFF.

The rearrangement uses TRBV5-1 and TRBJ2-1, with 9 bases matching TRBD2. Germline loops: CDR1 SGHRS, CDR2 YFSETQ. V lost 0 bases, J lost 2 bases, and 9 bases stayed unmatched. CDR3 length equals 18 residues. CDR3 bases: TGCGCCAGCAGCTTGGTGGGGGGGACTAGCCGAACCTACAATGAGCAGTTCTTC. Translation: CASSLVGGTSRTYNEQFF.

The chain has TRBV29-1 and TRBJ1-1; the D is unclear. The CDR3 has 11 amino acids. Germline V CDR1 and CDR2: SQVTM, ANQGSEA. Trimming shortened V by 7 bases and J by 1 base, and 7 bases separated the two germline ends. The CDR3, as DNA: TGCAGCGCCCGACAGAACACTGAAGCTTTCTTT. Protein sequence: CSARQNTEAFF.